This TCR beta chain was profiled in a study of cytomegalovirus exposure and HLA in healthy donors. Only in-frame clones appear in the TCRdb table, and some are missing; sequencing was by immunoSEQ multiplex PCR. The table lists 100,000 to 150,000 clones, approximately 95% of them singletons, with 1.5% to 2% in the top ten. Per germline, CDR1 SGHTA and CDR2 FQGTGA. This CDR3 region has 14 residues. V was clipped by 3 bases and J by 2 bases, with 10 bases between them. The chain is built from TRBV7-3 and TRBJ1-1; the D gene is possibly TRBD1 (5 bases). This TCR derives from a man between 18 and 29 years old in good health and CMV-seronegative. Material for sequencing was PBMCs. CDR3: CASSFAGRNTEAFF. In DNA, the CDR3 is TGTGCCAGCAGCTTCGCGGGGCGCAACACTGAAGCTTTCTTT.